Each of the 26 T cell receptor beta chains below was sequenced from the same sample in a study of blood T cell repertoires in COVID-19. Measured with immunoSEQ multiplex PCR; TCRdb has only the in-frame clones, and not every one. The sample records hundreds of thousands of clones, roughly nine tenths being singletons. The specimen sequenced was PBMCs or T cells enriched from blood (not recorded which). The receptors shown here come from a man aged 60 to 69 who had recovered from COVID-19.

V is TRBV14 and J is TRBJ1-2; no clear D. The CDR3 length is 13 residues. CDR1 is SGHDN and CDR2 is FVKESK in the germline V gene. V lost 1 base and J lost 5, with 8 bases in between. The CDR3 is CASSQGSAYGYTF. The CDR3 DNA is TGTGCCAGCAGCCAAGGGAGCGCTTATGGCTACACCTTC.

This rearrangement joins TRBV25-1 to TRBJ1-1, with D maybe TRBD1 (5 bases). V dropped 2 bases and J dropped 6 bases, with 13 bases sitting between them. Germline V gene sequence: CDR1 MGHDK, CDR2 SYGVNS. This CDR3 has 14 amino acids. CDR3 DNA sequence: TGTGCCAGCAGTGAAATCCGGAGGGGCGCTGAAGCTTTCTTT. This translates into CASSEIRRGAEAFF.

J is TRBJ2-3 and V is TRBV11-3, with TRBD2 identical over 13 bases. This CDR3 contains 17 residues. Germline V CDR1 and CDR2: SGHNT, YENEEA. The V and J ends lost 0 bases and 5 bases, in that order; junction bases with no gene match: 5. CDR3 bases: TGTGCCAGCAGCTTAGATACGGGACTAGCGGGGAGAGATACGCAGTATTTT. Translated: CASSLDTGLAGRDTQYF.

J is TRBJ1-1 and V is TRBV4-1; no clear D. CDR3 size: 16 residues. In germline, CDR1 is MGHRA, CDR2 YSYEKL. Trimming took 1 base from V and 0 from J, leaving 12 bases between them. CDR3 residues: CASSQAKRLMNTEAFF. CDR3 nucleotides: TGCGCCAGCAGCCAAGCGAAACGGTTAATGAACACTGAAGCTTTCTTT.

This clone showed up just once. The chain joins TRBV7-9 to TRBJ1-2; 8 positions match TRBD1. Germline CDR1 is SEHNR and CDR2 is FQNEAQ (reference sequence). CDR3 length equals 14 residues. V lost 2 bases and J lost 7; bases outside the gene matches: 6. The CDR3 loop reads CASSLFDRGSGYTF. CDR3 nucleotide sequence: TGTGCCAGCAGCTTATTTGACAGGGGAAGTGGCTACACCTTC.

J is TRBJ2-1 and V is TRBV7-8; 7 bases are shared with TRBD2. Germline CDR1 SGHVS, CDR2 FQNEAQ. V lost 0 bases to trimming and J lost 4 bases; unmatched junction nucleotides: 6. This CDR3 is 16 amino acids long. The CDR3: CASSLAPWGGYNEQFF. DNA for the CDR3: TGTGCCAGCAGCTTAGCCCCCTGGGGGGGATACAATGAGCAGTTCTTC.

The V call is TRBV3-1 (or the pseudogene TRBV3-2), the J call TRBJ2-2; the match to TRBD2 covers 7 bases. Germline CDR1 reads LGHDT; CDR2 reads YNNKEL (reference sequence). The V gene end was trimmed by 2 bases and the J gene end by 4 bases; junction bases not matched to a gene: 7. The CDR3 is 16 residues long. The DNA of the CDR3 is TGTGCCAGCAGCCAATCCTCGGGAGGTAGCACCGGGGAGCTGTTTTTT. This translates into CASSQSSGGSTGELFF.

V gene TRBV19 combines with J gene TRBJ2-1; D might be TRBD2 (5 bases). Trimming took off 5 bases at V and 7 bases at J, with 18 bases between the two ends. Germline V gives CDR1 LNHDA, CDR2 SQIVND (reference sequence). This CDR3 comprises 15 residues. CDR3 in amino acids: CASSEYGGLLNEQFF. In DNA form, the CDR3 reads TGTGCCAGTAGTGAGTACGGAGGTCTCTTGAATGAGCAGTTCTTC.

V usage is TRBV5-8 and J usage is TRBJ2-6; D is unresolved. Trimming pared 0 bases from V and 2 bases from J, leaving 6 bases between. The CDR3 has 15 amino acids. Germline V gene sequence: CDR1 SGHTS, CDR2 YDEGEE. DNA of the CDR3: TGTGCCAGCAGCTTGGGGCAGGCTGGGGCCAACGTCCTGACTTTC. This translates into CASSLGQAGANVLTF.

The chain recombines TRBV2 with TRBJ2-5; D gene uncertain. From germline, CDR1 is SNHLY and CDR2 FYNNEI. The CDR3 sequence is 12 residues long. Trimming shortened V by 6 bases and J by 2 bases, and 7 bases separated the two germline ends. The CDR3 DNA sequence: TGTGCCAGCAGGGGCAGACAAGAGACCCAGTACTTC. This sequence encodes CASRGRQETQYF.

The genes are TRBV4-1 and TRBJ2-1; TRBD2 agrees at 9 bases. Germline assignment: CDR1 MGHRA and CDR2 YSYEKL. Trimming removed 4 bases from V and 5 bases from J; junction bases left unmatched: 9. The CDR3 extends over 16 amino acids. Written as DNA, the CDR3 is TGCGCCAGCAGCCGGAGTAAGCGGGAGGCGAACAATGAGCAGTTCTTC. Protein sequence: CASSRSKREANNEQFF.

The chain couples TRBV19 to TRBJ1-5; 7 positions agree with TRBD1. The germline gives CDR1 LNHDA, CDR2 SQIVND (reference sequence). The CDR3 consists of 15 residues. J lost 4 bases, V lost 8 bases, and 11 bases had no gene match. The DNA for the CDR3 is TGTGCCAGTGGGGACAGCCAGCGAGGAAATCAGCCCCAGCATTTT. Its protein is CASGDSQRGNQPQHF. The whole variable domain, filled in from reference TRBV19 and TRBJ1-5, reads DGGITQSPKYLFRKEGQNVTLSCEQNLNHDAMYWYRQDPGQGLRLIYYSQIVNDFQKGDIAEGYSVSREKKESFPLTVTSAQKNPTAFYLCASGDSQRGNQPQHFGDGTRLSIL.

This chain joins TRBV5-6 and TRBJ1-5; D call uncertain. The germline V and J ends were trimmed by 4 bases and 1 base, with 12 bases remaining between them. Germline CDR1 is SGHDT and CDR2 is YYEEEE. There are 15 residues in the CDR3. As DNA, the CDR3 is TGTGCCAGCAGCCTCCGGAGGGCGAGCAATCAGCCCCAGCATTTT. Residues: CASSLRRASNQPQHF.

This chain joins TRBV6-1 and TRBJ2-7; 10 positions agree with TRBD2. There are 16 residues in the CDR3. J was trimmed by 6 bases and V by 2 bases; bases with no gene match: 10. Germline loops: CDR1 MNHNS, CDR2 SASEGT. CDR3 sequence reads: CASSERVASGSREQYF. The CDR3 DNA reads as TGTGCCAGCAGTGAACGGGTTGCTAGCGGGAGCCGCGAGCAGTACTTC.

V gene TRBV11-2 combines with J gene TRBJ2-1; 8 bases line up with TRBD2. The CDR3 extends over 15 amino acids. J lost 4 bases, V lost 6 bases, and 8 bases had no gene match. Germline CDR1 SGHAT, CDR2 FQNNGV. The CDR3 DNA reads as TGTGCCAGCAGATTACGACTAGCGAATTACAATGAGCAGTTCTTC. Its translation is CASRLRLANYNEQFF.

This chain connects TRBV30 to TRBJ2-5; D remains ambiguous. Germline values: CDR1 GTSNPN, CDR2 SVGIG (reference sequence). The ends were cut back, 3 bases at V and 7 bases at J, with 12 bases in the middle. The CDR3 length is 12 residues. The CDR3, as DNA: TGTGCCTGGAGGACCCCCCCGGGGACCCAGTACTTC. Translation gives CAWRTPPGTQYF. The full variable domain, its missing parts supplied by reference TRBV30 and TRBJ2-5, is SQTIHQWPATLVQPVGSPLSLECTVEGTSNPNLYWYRQAAGRGLQLLFYSVGIGQISSEVPQNLSASRPQDRQFILSSKKLLLSDSGFYLCAWRTPPGTQYFGPGTRLLVL.

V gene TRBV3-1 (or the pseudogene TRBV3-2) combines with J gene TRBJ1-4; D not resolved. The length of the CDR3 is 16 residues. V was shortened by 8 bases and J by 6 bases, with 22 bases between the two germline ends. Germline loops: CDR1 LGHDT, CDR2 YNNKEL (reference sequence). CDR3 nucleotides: TGTGCCAGCTCTGGGTTTGTAGCCGAGGGCTATGAAAAACTGTTTTTT. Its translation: CASSGFVAEGYEKLFF.

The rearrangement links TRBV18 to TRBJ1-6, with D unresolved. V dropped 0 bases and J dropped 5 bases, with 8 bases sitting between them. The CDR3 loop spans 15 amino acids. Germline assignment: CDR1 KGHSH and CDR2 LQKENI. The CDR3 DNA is TGTGCCAGCTCACCACCCGGCGGTAATAATTCACCCCTCCACTTT. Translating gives CASSPPGGNNSPLHF.

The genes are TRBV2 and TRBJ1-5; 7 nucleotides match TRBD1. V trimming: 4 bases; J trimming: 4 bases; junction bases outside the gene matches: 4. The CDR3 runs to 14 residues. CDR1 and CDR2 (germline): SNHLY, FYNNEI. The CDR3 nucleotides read TGTGCCAGCAGTGGACAGGGACAAAATCAGCCCCAGCATTTT. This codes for CASSGQGQNQPQHF.

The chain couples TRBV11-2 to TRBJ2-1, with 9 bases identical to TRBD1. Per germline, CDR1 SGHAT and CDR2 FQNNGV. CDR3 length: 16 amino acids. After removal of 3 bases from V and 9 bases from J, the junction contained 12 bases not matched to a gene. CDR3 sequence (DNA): TGTGCCAGCAGCTTCCATCCGGGACAGGGAAAATCTGAGCAGTTCTTC. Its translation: CASSFHPGQGKSEQFF.

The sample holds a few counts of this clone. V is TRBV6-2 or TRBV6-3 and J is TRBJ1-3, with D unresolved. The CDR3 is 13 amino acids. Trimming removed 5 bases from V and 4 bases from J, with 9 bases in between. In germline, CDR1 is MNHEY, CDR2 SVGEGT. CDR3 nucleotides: TGTGCCAGCAGTCTCGGGGTCGGAAACACCATATATTTT. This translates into CASSLGVGNTIYF.

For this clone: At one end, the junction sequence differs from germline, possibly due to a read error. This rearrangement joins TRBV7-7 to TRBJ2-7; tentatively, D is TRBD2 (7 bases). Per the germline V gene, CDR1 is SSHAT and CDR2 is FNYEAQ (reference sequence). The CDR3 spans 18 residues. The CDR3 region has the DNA TGTGCTAGCAGCTCAGCCTCTCGGGGGGCCATCACGGCCTACGAGCAGTACTTC. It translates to CASSSASRGAITAYEQYF.

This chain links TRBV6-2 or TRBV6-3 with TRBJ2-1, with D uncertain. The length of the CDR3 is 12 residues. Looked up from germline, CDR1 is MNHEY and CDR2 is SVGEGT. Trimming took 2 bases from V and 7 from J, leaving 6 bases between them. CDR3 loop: CASSYLQNEQFF. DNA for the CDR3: TGTGCCAGCAGTTACCTACAGAATGAGCAGTTCTTC.

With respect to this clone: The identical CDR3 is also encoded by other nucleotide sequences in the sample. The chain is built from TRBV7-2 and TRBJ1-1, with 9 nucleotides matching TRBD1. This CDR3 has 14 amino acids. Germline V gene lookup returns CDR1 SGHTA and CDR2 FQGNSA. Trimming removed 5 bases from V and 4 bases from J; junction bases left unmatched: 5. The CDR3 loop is CASSPGQGGTEAFF. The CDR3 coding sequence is TGTGCCAGCAGCCCGGGACAGGGTGGCACTGAAGCTTTCTTT.

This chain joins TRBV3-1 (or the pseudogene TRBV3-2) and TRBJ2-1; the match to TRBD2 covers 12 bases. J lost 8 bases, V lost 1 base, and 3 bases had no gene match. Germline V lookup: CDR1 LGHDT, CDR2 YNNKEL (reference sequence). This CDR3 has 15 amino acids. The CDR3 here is CASSQGLAGVDEQFF. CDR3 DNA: TGTGCCAGCAGCCAAGGACTAGCGGGAGTCGATGAGCAGTTCTTC.

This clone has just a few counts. The DNA of the CDR3 is TGTGCCAGCAGTTTCCACGGACTAGCGGGATATGTCGGGGAGCTGTTTTTT. Encoded protein: CASSFHGLAGYVGELFF. The V gene is TRBV6-2 or TRBV6-3, the J gene TRBJ2-2; 12 bases are a match to TRBD2. The germline gives CDR1 MNHEY, CDR2 SVGEGT. V was pared by 4 bases and J by 7 bases, with 10 bases of the junction left unmatched. This CDR3 comprises 17 residues.